The 4 T cell receptor beta chains listed next were all sequenced from one sample in a study of T cell responses to AZD1222 COVID-19 vaccine. Repertoires were generated with immunoSEQ multiplex PCR, while TCRdb's copy carries only in-frame clones and drops some. The sample gives tens of thousands of clones, roughly 87% of which show up once; more than 20% is in the top ten. The sequenced sample was peripheral blood, obtained on day 0 of AZD1222 vaccination. All receptors derive from an adult in good health.

The chain combines TRBV27 with TRBJ2-1, with no clear D. Germline V CDR1 and CDR2: MNHEY, SMNVEV (reference sequence). The V end lost 8 bases, the J end lost 0 bases, and 17 bases lay between the germline ends. The CDR3 consists of 16 residues. The DNA of the CDR3 is TGTGCCAGCCTCGGAGTTAAGGGATACTCCTACAATGAGCAGTTCTTC. Its protein is CASLGVKGYSYNEQFF.

V and J are TRBV20-1 and TRBJ1-4; D call uncertain. The germline V gene has CDR1 DFQATT and CDR2 SNEGSKA (reference sequence). The CDR3 runs 11 residues. Trimming took off 6 bases at V and 7 bases at J, with 9 bases between the two ends. CDR3 amino acids: CSAMRREKLFF. The DNA for the CDR3 is TGCAGTGCCATGAGACGTGAAAAACTGTTTTTT.

The chain combines TRBV6-5 with TRBJ2-7; D is undetermined. Trimming shortened V by 8 bases and J by 0 bases, and 17 bases separated the two germline ends. The germline CDR1 and CDR2 sequences are MNHEY and SVGAGI. The CDR3 is made up of 15 amino acids. The CDR3 nucleotides read TGTGCCAGCTATTTGACACCTCTCCCCTCCTACGAGCAGTACTTC. It is translated as CASYLTPLPSYEQYF.

DNA for the CDR3: TGTGCCAGCAGTCTTCAGGTCTCCCACCAGCCCCAGCATTTT. Protein sequence: CASSLQVSHQPQHF. The chain employs TRBV6-4 and TRBJ1-5; no clear D. The length of the CDR3 is 14 residues. Germline loops: CDR1 MRHNA, CDR2 SNTAGT. V lost 5 bases and J lost 7, with 15 bases in between.